Following are 6 T cell receptor beta chains from one sample sequenced in a study of blood T cell repertoires in COVID-19 (dated by TCRdb to about 2020). Receptor amplification or capture employed the immunoSEQ multiplex PCR assay. The clones in this table, taken by TCRdb from immuneACCESS, are in-frame only. Not every clone is retained; where verified, under half of the shortfall comes from an unresolved V gene, and the cause of the rest is unknown. This sample comprises under 450,000 clones, around 86% of them detected only once. Jointly, the top ten make up over 4.5% of the sample. The source material was PBMCs or T cells enriched from blood (not recorded which). Receptor source: a woman aged 45-59 years who had recovered from COVID-19.

The chain carries TRBV25-1 and TRBJ2-2, with TRBD2 matching over 7 bases. The CDR3 consists of 16 residues. In germline, CDR1 is MGHDK, CDR2 SYGVNS. V shed 3 bases, J shed 7 bases, and the junction held 11 bases outside the gene matches. The CDR3 bases are TGTGCCAGCAGTGACCTATCAGCGGGGCCTGGCGGGGAGCTGTTTTTT. This encodes CASSDLSAGPGGELFF.

This clone has more than one count but fewer than ten. The chain carries TRBV27 and TRBJ2-1; possible D gene TRBD2, 5 bases. There are 16 residues in the CDR3. CDR1 MNHEY and CDR2 SMNVEV come from the germline V gene (reference sequence). Trimming stripped 8 bases from V and 0 bases from J, with 17 bases between. The CDR3 coding sequence is TGTGCCAGCGGTCCGACCGTCGGGGTCTCCTACAATGAGCAGTTCTTC. This codes for CASGPTVGVSYNEQFF.

This chain's CDR3 is CASSPSLGDRGLAYEQYF. The DNA for the CDR3 is TGTGCCAGTAGTCCGAGCCTTGGCGACAGGGGGCTTGCCTACGAGCAGTACTTC. The J gene is TRBJ2-7, the V gene TRBV19; 10 positions agree with TRBD1. V gave up 5 bases and J gave up 2 bases; unmatched junction bases: 15. From germline, CDR1 is LNHDA and CDR2 SQIVND (reference sequence). The CDR3 contains 18 residues.

CDR3 sequence reads: CASSSHRGYEQYF. The DNA of the CDR3 is TGTGCCAGCAGCTCCCACAGGGGATACGAGCAGTACTTC. The chain employs TRBV7-2 and TRBJ2-7, with 7 positions matching TRBD1. Germline CDR1 SGHTA, CDR2 FQGNSA. This CDR3 is 13 amino acids long. The J segment lost 4 bases and the V segment lost 4 bases, leaving 4 bases of the junction unmatched.

The genes are TRBV2 and TRBJ1-5, with 7 bases matching TRBD1. Per germline, CDR1 SNHLY and CDR2 FYNNEI. The CDR3 length is 13 residues. V was pared by 7 bases and J by 4 bases, with 4 bases of the junction left unmatched. The CDR3, as DNA: TGTGCCAGCAACGACAGGGAAAATCAGCCCCAGCATTTT. Translation gives CASNDRENQPQHF.

The J gene is TRBJ1-4, the V gene TRBV11-3; perhaps TRBD1 as D (6 bases). With 0 bases removed from V and 3 bases from J, the gap between germline ends came to 8 bases. CDR3 size: 15 residues. Germline V gene lookup returns CDR1 SGHNT and CDR2 YENEEA. The CDR3 loop is CASSLDRGANEKLFF. CDR3 DNA sequence: TGTGCCAGCAGCTTAGACAGGGGAGCTAATGAAAAACTGTTTTTT.